A single sample gave rise to the 20 T cell receptor beta chains below, sequenced in a study of T cell responses to AZD1222 COVID-19 vaccine. TCRdb's copy holds only in-frame clones and misses some; the assay was immunoSEQ multiplex PCR. The sample shows more than 250,000 clones, approximately 93% of them seen only once. The source was peripheral blood, collected on day 0 of AZD1222 vaccination. The receptors were sampled from an adult in good health.

This chain connects TRBV7-9 to TRBJ2-5, with D perhaps being TRBD1 or TRBD2 (5 bases each). V was clipped by 3 bases and J by 5 bases, with 16 bases between them. CDR3 length: 15 amino acids. Germline V gives CDR1 SEHNR, CDR2 FQNEAQ (reference sequence). Here the CDR3 reads CASSFRGSMMETQYF. The CDR3 DNA reads as TGTGCCAGCAGCTTCCGGGGCTCTATGATGGAGACCCAGTACTTC.

V is TRBV7-6 and J is TRBJ2-5; 8 bases line up with TRBD1. The CDR3 consists of 15 residues. V lost 5 bases, J lost 2 bases, and 7 bases stayed unmatched. Per germline, CDR1 SGHVS and CDR2 FNYEAQ. CDR3 bases: TGTGCCAGCAGCCGCAGGGGACAGGAACAAGAGACCCAGTACTTC. It encodes CASSRRGQEQETQYF.

The chain uses TRBV21-1 and TRBJ2-6. TRBV21-1 constitutes a pseudogene. The CDR3 totals 10 residues. The CDR3 loop reads CRTGANVLTF. CDR3 nucleotides: TGTCGAACTGGGGCCAACGTCCTGACTTTC.

This chain connects TRBV12-3 or TRBV12-4 to TRBJ1-2; 8 bases match TRBD1. The CDR3 loop spans 13 amino acids. Trimming cost V 4 bases and J 8 bases; bases outside gene matches: 6. The CDR3 protein is CASSWDRLRGYTF. CDR3 DNA sequence: TGTGCCAGCAGTTGGGACAGGTTGAGGGGCTACACCTTC.

CDR3: CASSYPSSGGPHFEQFF. CDR3 bases: TGTGCCAGCAGTTACCCATCTAGCGGGGGGCCACATTTCGAGCAGTTCTTC. The chain couples TRBV6-2 or TRBV6-3 to TRBJ2-1, with 11 bases matching TRBD2. Losses at the gene ends were 2 bases for V and 10 bases for J; bases not matched to a gene: 13. Germline lookup yields CDR1 MNHEY and CDR2 SVGEGT. CDR3 length: 17 amino acids.

This sequence joins TRBV28 and TRBJ1-2; 7 nucleotides match TRBD1. Germline V gene sequence: CDR1 MDHEN, CDR2 SYDVKM. CDR3 length: 16 residues. After removal of 2 bases from V and 4 bases from J, the junction contained 10 bases not matched to a gene. The CDR3 loop reads CASSLVGQGVVYGYTF. The CDR3 DNA follows: TGTGCCAGCAGTTTAGTCGGTCAGGGGGTGGTCTATGGCTACACCTTC.

This clone was seen more than once but under ten times. V and J are TRBV27 and TRBJ1-1; D is undetermined. This CDR3 region has 14 residues. With 7 bases removed from V and 1 base from J, the gap between germline ends came to 13 bases. CDR1 and CDR2 from the germline V gene are MNHEY and SMNVEV (reference sequence). In DNA form, the CDR3 reads TGTGCCAGCACCCAGTCCCAAGCGAACACTGAAGCTTTCTTT. Encoded protein: CASTQSQANTEAFF.

The V gene is TRBV3-1 (or the pseudogene TRBV3-2), the J gene TRBJ1-1; D gene ambiguous. CDR3 size: 14 residues. Germline V gene sequence: CDR1 LGHDT, CDR2 YNNKEL (reference sequence). Trimming took 5 bases from V and 1 from J, leaving 11 bases between them. The CDR3 loop is CASSAVRGNTEAFF. The CDR3, as DNA: TGTGCCAGCAGCGCTGTCCGAGGGAACACTGAAGCTTTCTTT.

In its sample, this clone was seen once. The chain uses TRBV28 and TRBJ1-2; maybe TRBD1 (6 bases). Germline V lookup: CDR1 MDHEN, CDR2 SYDVKM. This CDR3 contains 12 residues. Trimming took off 6 bases at V and 4 bases at J, with 9 bases between the two ends. CDR3 region: CASSRGAYGYTF. The DNA of the CDR3 is TGTGCCAGCAGCCGGGGGGCCTATGGCTACACCTTC.

This chain links TRBV5-1 with TRBJ1-5; D unresolved. The germline V gene has CDR1 SGHRS and CDR2 YFSETQ. Trimming removed 3 bases from V and 0 bases from J, with 10 bases in between. The CDR3 length is 15 residues. CDR3 in amino acids: CASSSPGNSNQPQHF. The CDR3 bases are TGCGCCAGCAGCTCCCCTGGGAATAGCAATCAGCCCCAGCATTTT. The whole variable domain, remainder taken from reference TRBV5-1 and TRBJ1-5, is KAGVTQTPRYLIKTRGQQVTLSCSPISGHRSVSWYQQTPGQGLQFLFEYFSETQRNKGNFPGRFSGRQFSNSRSEMNVSTLELGDSALYLCASSSPGNSNQPQHFGDGTRLSIL.

The chain has TRBV2 and TRBJ2-7, with 12 bases matching TRBD1. The germline V gene encodes CDR1 SNHLY and CDR2 FYNNEI. There are 15 residues in the CDR3. The V gene end was trimmed by 5 bases and the J gene end by 3 bases; junction bases not matched to a gene: 5. The CDR3 sequence is CASSPGQGAFYEQYF. In DNA form, the CDR3 reads TGTGCCAGCAGTCCGGGACAGGGGGCTTTCTACGAGCAGTACTTC.

The rearrangement links TRBV7-8 to TRBJ2-7; D is perhaps TRBD2 (6 bases). The CDR3 runs to 16 residues. Trimming took 1 base from V and 0 from J, leaving 13 bases between them. Looked up from germline, CDR1 is SGHVS and CDR2 is FQNEAQ. This chain's CDR3 is CASSLGRGRSSYEQYF. CDR3 in DNA: TGTGCCAGCAGCTTAGGACGGGGGAGGAGCTCCTACGAGCAGTACTTC.

The chain couples TRBV4-2 to TRBJ2-5, with TRBD2 matching 12 bases. CDR1 is LGHNA, CDR2 YNFKEQ, per germline. This CDR3 contains 17 residues. V lost 4 bases, J lost 4 bases, and 10 bases stayed unmatched. The CDR3 loop is CASSLKTSGGGTETQYF. The CDR3 DNA sequence: TGTGCCAGCAGCCTTAAGACTAGCGGGGGTGGAACAGAGACCCAGTACTTC.

The V and J genes are TRBV6-2 or TRBV6-3 and TRBJ1-6; D not certain. V was shortened by 2 bases and J by 8 bases, with 19 bases between the two germline ends. The germline V gene encodes CDR1 MNHEY and CDR2 SVGEGT. This CDR3 comprises 17 residues. For the CDR3, the DNA is TGTGCCAGCAGTTACGATCAATCCGGACGTAGGCATTCACCCCTCCACTTT. Translated, it gives CASSYDQSGRRHSPLHF.

The J gene is TRBJ2-1, the V gene TRBV6-2 or TRBV6-3; possibly TRBD2 for D (5 bases). Trimming took 4 bases from V and 10 from J, leaving 11 bases between them. The CDR3 spans 12 residues. CDR1 is MNHEY, CDR2 SVGEGT, per germline. The CDR3 region has the DNA TGTGCCAGCAGTTGGACTGTGCTGGAGCAGTTCTTC. Amino acids: CASSWTVLEQFF.

This rearrangement joins TRBV2 to TRBJ1-2, with D hard to call. CDR1 is SNHLY and CDR2 is FYNNEI in the germline V gene. The CDR3 is made up of 12 amino acids. V lost 8 bases to trimming and J lost 2 bases, with 9 bases between them. This CDR3 is CASSRENYGYTF. The CDR3 DNA is TGTGCCAGCTCGAGGGAAAACTATGGCTACACCTTC.

This rearrangement joins TRBV11-2 to TRBJ2-5, with 8 positions matching TRBD2. CDR1 is SGHAT and CDR2 is FQNNGV in the germline V gene. Trimming removed 4 bases from V and 4 bases from J; junction bases left unmatched: 5. The CDR3 extends over 14 amino acids. CDR3 region: CASSSRGGTETQYF. The CDR3 DNA follows: TGTGCCAGCAGCTCCCGGGGGGGCACAGAGACCCAGTACTTC.

The rearrangement uses TRBV19 and TRBJ2-1, with 10 nucleotides matching TRBD1. Germline V gene lookup returns CDR1 LNHDA and CDR2 SQIVND (reference sequence). V shed 6 bases and J 2 bases; nucleotides not matched to a gene: 4. This CDR3 contains 15 residues. As DNA, the CDR3 is TGTGCCAGTAGAACCGGGACAGGGGCCTACAATGAGCAGTTCTTC. It codes for CASRTGTGAYNEQFF.

The chain has TRBV5-1 and TRBJ1-4; D perhaps matches TRBD1 (6 bases). The CDR3 totals 16 residues. Deletions cut 3 bases from V and 0 bases from J, with 12 bases between. The V gene's germline CDR1 is SGHRS and CDR2 YFSETQ. The CDR3 DNA reads TGCGCCAGCAGCTCGGGGGGCTCCACAACTAATGAAAAACTGTTTTTT. This gives the protein CASSSGGSTTNEKLFF. Complete variable domain (other parts from reference TRBV5-1 and TRBJ1-4): KAGVTQTPRYLIKTRGQQVTLSCSPISGHRSVSWYQQTPGQGLQFLFEYFSETQRNKGNFPGRFSGRQFSNSRSEMNVSTLELGDSALYLCASSSGGSTTNEKLFFGSGTQLSVL.

This clone was recorded once. The V call is TRBV6-5, the J call TRBJ1-1; perhaps TRBD1 as D (6 bases). Trimming left V 8 bases short and J 5 bases short, with 18 bases between. Germline V gene sequence: CDR1 MNHEY, CDR2 SVGAGI. CDR3 length: 14 amino acids. CDR3 nucleotides: TGTGCCAGCCGAAGGATGGGGGGCAGAACTGAAGCTTTCTTT. The encoded protein is CASRRMGGRTEAFF.